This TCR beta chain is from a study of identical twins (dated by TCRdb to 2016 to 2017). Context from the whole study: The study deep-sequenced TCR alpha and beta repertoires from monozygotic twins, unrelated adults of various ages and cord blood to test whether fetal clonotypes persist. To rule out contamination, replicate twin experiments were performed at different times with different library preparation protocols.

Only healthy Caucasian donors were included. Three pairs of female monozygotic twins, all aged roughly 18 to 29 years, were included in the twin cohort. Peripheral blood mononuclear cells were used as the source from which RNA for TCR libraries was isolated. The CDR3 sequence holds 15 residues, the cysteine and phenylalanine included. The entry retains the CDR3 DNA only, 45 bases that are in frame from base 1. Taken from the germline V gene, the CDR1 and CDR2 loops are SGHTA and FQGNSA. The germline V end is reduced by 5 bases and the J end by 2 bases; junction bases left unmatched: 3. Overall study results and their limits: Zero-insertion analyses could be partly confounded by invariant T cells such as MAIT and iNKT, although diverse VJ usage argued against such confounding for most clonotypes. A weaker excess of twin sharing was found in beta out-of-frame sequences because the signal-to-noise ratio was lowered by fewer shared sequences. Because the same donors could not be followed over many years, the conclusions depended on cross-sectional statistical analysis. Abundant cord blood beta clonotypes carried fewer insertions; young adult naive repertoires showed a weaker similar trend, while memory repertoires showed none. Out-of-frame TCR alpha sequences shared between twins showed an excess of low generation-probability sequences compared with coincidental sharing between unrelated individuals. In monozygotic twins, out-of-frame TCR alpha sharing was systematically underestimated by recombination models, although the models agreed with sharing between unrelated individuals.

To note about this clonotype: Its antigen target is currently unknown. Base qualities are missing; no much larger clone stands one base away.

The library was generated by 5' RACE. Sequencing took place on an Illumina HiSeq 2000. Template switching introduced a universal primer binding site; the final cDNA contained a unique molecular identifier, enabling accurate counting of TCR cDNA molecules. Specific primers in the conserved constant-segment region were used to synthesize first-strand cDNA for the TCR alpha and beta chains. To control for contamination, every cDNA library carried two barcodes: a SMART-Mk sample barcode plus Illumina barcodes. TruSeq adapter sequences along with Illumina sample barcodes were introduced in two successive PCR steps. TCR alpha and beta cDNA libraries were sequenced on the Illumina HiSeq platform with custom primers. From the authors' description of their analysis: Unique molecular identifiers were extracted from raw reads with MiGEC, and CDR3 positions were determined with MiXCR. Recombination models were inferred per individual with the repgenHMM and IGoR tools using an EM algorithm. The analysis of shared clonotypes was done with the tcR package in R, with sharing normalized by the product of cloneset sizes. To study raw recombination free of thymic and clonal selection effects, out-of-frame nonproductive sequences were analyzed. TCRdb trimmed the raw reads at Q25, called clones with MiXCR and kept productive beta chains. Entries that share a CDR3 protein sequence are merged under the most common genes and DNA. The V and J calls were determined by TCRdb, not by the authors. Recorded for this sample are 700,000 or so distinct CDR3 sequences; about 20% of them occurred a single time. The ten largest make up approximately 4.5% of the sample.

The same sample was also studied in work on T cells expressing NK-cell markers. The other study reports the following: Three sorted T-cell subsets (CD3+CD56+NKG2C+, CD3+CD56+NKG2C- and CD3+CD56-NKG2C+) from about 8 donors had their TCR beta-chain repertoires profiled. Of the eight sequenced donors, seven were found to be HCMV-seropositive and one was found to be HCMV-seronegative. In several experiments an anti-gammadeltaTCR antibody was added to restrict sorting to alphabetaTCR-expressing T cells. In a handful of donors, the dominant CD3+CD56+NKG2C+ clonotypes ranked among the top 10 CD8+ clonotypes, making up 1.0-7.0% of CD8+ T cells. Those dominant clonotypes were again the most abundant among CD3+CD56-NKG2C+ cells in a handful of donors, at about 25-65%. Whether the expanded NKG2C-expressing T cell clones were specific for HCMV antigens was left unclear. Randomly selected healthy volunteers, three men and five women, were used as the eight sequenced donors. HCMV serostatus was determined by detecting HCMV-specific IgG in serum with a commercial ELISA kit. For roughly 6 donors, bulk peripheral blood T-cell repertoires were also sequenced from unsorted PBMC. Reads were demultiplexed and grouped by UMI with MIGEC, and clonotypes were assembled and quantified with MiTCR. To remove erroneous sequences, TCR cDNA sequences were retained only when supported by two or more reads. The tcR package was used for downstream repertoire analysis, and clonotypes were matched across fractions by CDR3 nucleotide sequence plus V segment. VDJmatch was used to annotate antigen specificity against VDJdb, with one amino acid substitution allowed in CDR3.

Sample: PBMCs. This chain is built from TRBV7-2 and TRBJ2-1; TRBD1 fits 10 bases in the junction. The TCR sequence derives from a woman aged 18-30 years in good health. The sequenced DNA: TGTGCCAGCAGCGTAGGGACAGGGGCCTACAATGAGCAGTTCTTC. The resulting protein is CASSVGTGAYNEQFF.